This T cell receptor beta chain was recorded in a study of cytomegalovirus exposure and HLA in healthy donors. Study at large: Caucasian-associated ancestry cluster membership applied to just over 80% of approximately 420 genotyped donors.

This clone was counted a few times. Its antigen is unidentified. Findings of the study overall: In a later analysis, a genetic analysis reported fewer productive-TCR N-insertions in an Asian-associated ancestry cluster than the cohort average. Later analysis suggested links between common viral pathogens and several top significant clusters.

With 60 Vbeta and 13 Jbeta primers, the PCR was carried out. Sequenced by immunoSEQ multiplex PCR; TCRdb stores in-frame clones only, minus some. This repertoire shows over 150,000 clones, about 65% found once; its top ten account for 3.5% to 5%. Whereas donors were nominally healthy upon sampling, unrecorded immune exposures were probable. This CDR3 region has 15 residues. Germline CDR1 SGHKS, CDR2 YYEKEE (reference sequence). Trimming took 4 bases from V and 10 from J; bases not matched to a gene: 9. The sequence was collected from a young woman in good health and CMV-seropositive. Sequencing was done on a sample of PBMCs. The chain joins TRBV5-5 to TRBJ1-6; 9 bases fit TRBD1. In DNA form, the CDR3 reads TGTGCCAGCAGCCCCACGGGACAGGGTGGGTCACCCCTCCACTTT. This encodes CASSPTGQGGSPLHF.